The 32 T cell receptor beta chains below come from one sample, sequenced in a study of somatic mutations in cytotoxic T cells in rheumatoid arthritis (dated by TCRdb to the late 2010s). Library preparation employed the immunoSEQ multiplex PCR assay. Sourced from immuneACCESS, this table was stored by TCRdb with only in-frame sequences that have V and J called. A share of the clones is absent; for the studies checked, an unresolved V gene accounts for under half, and the remainder has no known explanation. Here the sample has roughly 16,000 clones; about 80% occur a single time. The ten largest clonotypes hold 12% of the sample. The sample was CD8+ T cells sorted from blood. The receptor source for this set is an adult with rheumatoid arthritis.

The chain employs TRBV28 and TRBJ2-7; 8 bases are shared with TRBD1. The germline V gene has CDR1 MDHEN and CDR2 SYDVKM. This CDR3 contains 17 residues. Trimming took 4 bases from V and 0 from J; bases not matched to a gene: 11. The chain's CDR3 is CASSSTDRVKSSYEQYF. In nucleotides, the CDR3 is TGTGCCAGCAGTTCCACGGACAGGGTGAAGTCCTCCTACGAGCAGTACTTC.

J is TRBJ1-2 and V is TRBV6-4; D is possibly TRBD1 (5 bases). V lost 4 bases, J lost 5 bases, and 14 bases lay in between. Germline V gene lookup returns CDR1 MRHNA and CDR2 SNTAGT. The CDR3 contains 14 residues. DNA of the CDR3: TGTGCCAGCAGTGCTGGGACGGAGCCTTATGGCTACACCTTC. Translating gives CASSAGTEPYGYTF.

This rearrangement joins TRBV7-3 to TRBJ2-3, with 12 bases matching TRBD1. Looked up from germline, CDR1 is SGHTA and CDR2 is FQGTGA. This CDR3 region has 16 residues. Germline trimming cut 4 bases from V and 7 bases from J; bases unmatched to any gene: 9. The CDR3 spells CASSSRDRGLPHTQYF. The CDR3 DNA reads TGTGCCAGCAGCTCTAGGGACAGGGGGCTTCCCCATACGCAGTATTTT.

The rearrangement joins TRBV9 to TRBJ2-7, with a tentative D call TRBD1 (7 bases). Germline V CDR1 and CDR2: SGDLS, YYNGEE. V gave up 0 bases and J gave up 0 bases, with 13 bases separating them. This CDR3 has 16 residues. CDR3 protein: CASSVGGGGPSYEQYF. CDR3 nucleotides: TGTGCCAGCAGCGTAGGCGGAGGGGGCCCCTCCTACGAGCAGTACTTC. Full variable domain (rest looked up from reference TRBV9 and TRBJ2-7): DSGVTQTPKHLITATGQRVTLRCSPRSGDLSVYWYQQSLDQGLQFLIQYYNGEERAKGNILERFSAQQFPDLHSELNLSSLELGDSALYFCASSVGGGGPSYEQYFGPGTRLTVT.

A few counts support this clone. This chain uses TRBV28 with TRBJ1-6, with D maybe TRBD1 (5 bases). V lost 6 bases and J lost 7, with 10 bases in between. The CDR3 is made up of 13 amino acids. Per the germline V gene, CDR1 is MDHEN and CDR2 is SYDVKM. CDR3 DNA: TGTGCCAGCAGGCCGTGGGGGAATTCACCCCTCCACTTT. It encodes CASRPWGNSPLHF. Drawing the rest from reference TRBV28 and TRBJ1-6, the complete variable domain is DVKVTQSSRYLVKRTGEKVFLECVQDMDHENMFWYRQDPGLGLRLIYFSYDVKMKEKGDIPEGYSVSREKKERFSLILESASTNQTSMYLCASRPWGNSPLHFGNGTRLTVT.

The chain employs TRBV4-1 and TRBJ2-5; possible D gene TRBD1, 6 bases. TRBJ2-7 matches the DNA end more closely, so the J call is doubtful. Germline loops: CDR1 MGHRA, CDR2 YSYEKL. The CDR3 totals 16 residues. The CDR3 bases are TGCGCCAGCAGCCAAGATCACCCTCAGGGGTCCTACGAGCAGTACTTC. Translation gives CASSQDHPQGSYEQYF.

This clone was counted a few times. The chain uses TRBV9 and TRBJ1-6; possibly TRBD1 for D (5 bases). Germline assignment: CDR1 SGDLS and CDR2 YYNGEE. Trimming took off 3 bases at V and 7 bases at J, with 11 bases between the two ends. The CDR3 is made up of 14 amino acids. The DNA of the CDR3 is TGTGCCAGCAGCGGACAGTTTCAAAATTCACCCCTCCACTTT. Its protein is CASSGQFQNSPLHF.

This clone occurred once. The V gene is TRBV7-9, the J gene TRBJ2-1; tentatively, D is TRBD1 (5 bases). The CDR3 length is 12 residues. Germline values: CDR1 SEHNR, CDR2 FQNEAQ (reference sequence). Deletions cut 10 bases from V and 3 bases from J, with 10 bases between. This CDR3 is CANTGIYNEQFF. The CDR3 nucleotides read TGTGCCAACACAGGAATCTACAATGAGCAGTTCTTC.

For the CDR3, the DNA is TGTGCCAGCAGCCCCACAGGGGATGGGAATGAGCAGTTCTTC. Protein product: CASSPTGDGNEQFF. The rearrangement uses TRBV7-9 and TRBJ2-1, with 7 nucleotides matching TRBD1. CDR1 SEHNR and CDR2 FQNEAQ come from the germline V gene (reference sequence). CDR3 length equals 14 residues. V was pared by 5 bases and J by 7 bases, with 8 bases of the junction left unmatched. The complete variable domain, with remaining parts taken from reference TRBV7-9 and TRBJ2-1, reads DTGVSQNPRHKITKRGQNVTFRCDPISEHNRLYWYRQTLGQGPEFLTYFQNEAQLEKSRLLSDRFSAERPKGSFSTLEIQRTEQGDSAMYLCASSPTGDGNEQFFGPGTRLTVL.

The chain employs TRBV19 and TRBJ1-5; TRBD1 is a possible D gene (5 bases). Trimming shortened V by 6 bases and J by 5 bases, and 14 bases separated the two germline ends. This CDR3 comprises 14 residues. CDR1 is LNHDA, CDR2 SQIVND, per germline (reference sequence). The CDR3 region has the DNA TGTGCCAGTAGCGTATTGCGGGGGGATCAGCCCCAGCATTTT. Translated, it gives CASSVLRGDQPQHF.

This clone was recorded once. The chain links TRBV5-5 to TRBJ2-3; D remains ambiguous. CDR1 is SGHKS and CDR2 is YYEKEE in the germline V gene (reference sequence). The CDR3 has 14 amino acids. The V gene lost 2 bases and the J gene lost 2 bases, with 9 bases spanning the gap. The CDR3 DNA is TGTGCCAGCAGCTTTGACTCTCCCACAGATACGCAGTATTTT. It yields the protein CASSFDSPTDTQYF.

The chain is built from TRBV7-2 and TRBJ2-7, with TRBD1 identical over 7 bases. The junction had 6 bases not matched to a gene; V was cut back by 10 bases and J by 0 bases. The CDR3 consists of 13 residues. Germline V CDR1 and CDR2: SGHTA, FQGNSA. CDR3: CANSGTASYEQYV. The CDR3 DNA reads as TGTGCCAACTCCGGGACAGCCTCCTACGAGCAGTACGTC.

The V and J genes are TRBV6-6 and TRBJ1-5, with 8 bases identical to TRBD1. This CDR3 has 14 amino acids. The germline V gene encodes CDR1 MNHNY and CDR2 SVGAGI (reference sequence). The V and J ends lost 6 bases and 3 bases, in that order; junction bases with no gene match: 4. CDR3 sequence reads: CASRHRGDNQPQHF. DNA for the CDR3: TGTGCCAGCAGACACAGGGGGGACAATCAGCCCCAGCATTTT.

The rearrangement uses TRBV6-4 and TRBJ1-2; 10 positions agree with TRBD1. V trimming: 3 bases; J trimming: 2 bases; junction bases outside the gene matches: 3. This CDR3 spans 15 amino acids. CDR1 MRHNA and CDR2 SNTAGT come from the germline V gene. CDR3 nucleotides: TGTGCCAGCAGTGAGCGGACAGGGGGGAACTATGGCTACACCTTC. It specifies CASSERTGGNYGYTF.

This clone has just a few counts. The chain uses TRBV6-5 and TRBJ1-6, with D possibly being TRBD1 (6 bases). In germline, CDR1 is MNHEY, CDR2 SVGAGI. V gave up 6 bases and J gave up 6 bases, with 15 bases separating them. The CDR3 covers 15 residues. The CDR3 protein is CASSLDSVLNSPLHF. The DNA of the CDR3 is TGTGCCAGCAGCTTGGACAGTGTCCTTAATTCACCCCTCCACTTT.

V and J are TRBV6-7 and TRBJ1-5; 8 positions agree with TRBD1. TRBV6-7 is sorted into the ORF group, with uncertain function. This CDR3 has 16 residues. Trimming cost V 3 bases and J 3 bases; bases outside gene matches: 7. CDR3 bases: TGTGCCAGCAGTTATGGGGACAGGTTAGACAATCAGCCCCAGCATTTT. Encoded protein: CASSYGDRLDNQPQHF.

The chain couples TRBV7-3 to TRBJ1-5; perhaps TRBD1 as D (6 bases). The CDR3 is made up of 14 amino acids. Between the trimmed V and J ends, which lost 5 bases and 3 bases, there was a span of 11 bases. The germline V gene has CDR1 SGHTA and CDR2 FQGTGA. The CDR3 here is CASSLTGLNQPQHF. The CDR3 DNA reads as TGTGCCAGCAGCCTTACAGGGCTCAATCAGCCCCAGCATTTT.

The chain is built from TRBV28 and TRBJ2-4; no reliable D call. In germline, CDR1 is MDHEN, CDR2 SYDVKM. With 10 bases removed from V and 0 bases from J, the gap between germline ends came to 13 bases. This CDR3 is built from 14 residues. CDR3 amino acids: CATRTALAKNIQYF. In nucleotides, the CDR3 is TGTGCCACTCGAACGGCCTTAGCCAAAAACATTCAGTACTTC.

This clone was seen just once. V gene TRBV6-5 combines with J gene TRBJ1-4, with unresolved D. Per germline, CDR1 MNHEY and CDR2 SVGAGI. The CDR3 loop spans 11 amino acids. Between the trimmed V and J ends, which lost 7 bases and 13 bases, there was a span of 13 bases. CDR3 sequence reads: CASTDGIRLFF. DNA of the CDR3: TGTGCCAGCACGGATGGTATAAGACTGTTTTTT.

The chain has TRBV7-9 and TRBJ2-2; perhaps TRBD1 as D (5 bases). The CDR3 covers 13 residues. V was clipped by 6 bases and J by 5 bases, with 10 bases between them. Germline values: CDR1 SEHNR, CDR2 FQNEAQ (reference sequence). The CDR3 loop is CASSPTETGELFF. The CDR3 region has the DNA TGTGCCAGCAGTCCGACAGAGACCGGGGAGCTGTTTTTT.

The genes are TRBV7-9 and TRBJ2-2; 9 nucleotides match TRBD2. The CDR3 totals 18 residues. Germline CDR1 and CDR2: SEHNR and FQNEAQ (reference sequence). Germline trimming cut 4 bases from V and 9 bases from J; bases unmatched to any gene: 18. DNA for the CDR3: TGTGCCAGCAGCTCAGAAGAGTCAGCGGGGGGCGTTCGACGGGAGCTGTTTTTT. The encoded protein is CASSSEESAGGVRRELFF. Full variable domain (rest looked up from reference TRBV7-9 and TRBJ2-2): DTGVSQNPRHKITKRGQNVTFRCDPISEHNRLYWYRQTLGQGPEFLTYFQNEAQLEKSRLLSDRFSAERPKGSFSTLEIQRTEQGDSAMYLCASSSEESAGGVRRELFFGEGSRLTVL.

The rearrangement links TRBV10-3 to TRBJ2-3; TRBD2 aligns across 8 bases. CDR3 size: 14 residues. V shed 2 bases and J 4 bases; nucleotides not matched to a gene: 2. CDR1 ENHRY and CDR2 SYGVKD come from the germline V gene. This CDR3 reads CAISETRGADTQYF. For the CDR3, the DNA is TGTGCCATCAGTGAGACGCGGGGGGCAGATACGCAGTATTTT.

This clone was seen more than once but under ten times. The J gene is TRBJ2-7, the V gene TRBV27; the D gene is possibly TRBD1 (5 bases). Between the trimmed V and J ends, which lost 7 bases and 2 bases, there was a span of 21 bases. CDR3 size: 16 residues. Germline V lookup: CDR1 MNHEY, CDR2 SMNVEV (reference sequence). In DNA form, the CDR3 reads TGTGCCAGCACCCCAGGGCTGGGGATACGGACCTACGAGCAGTACTTC. Translating gives CASTPGLGIRTYEQYF.

The CDR3 region has the DNA TGTGCCACGGGACAGGAGGTCAATCCTAACTATGGCTACACCTTC. Amino acids: CATGQEVNPNYGYTF. The genes are TRBV6-4 and TRBJ1-2; TRBD1 agrees at 8 bases. This CDR3 is 15 amino acids long. After removal of 10 bases from V and 0 bases from J, the junction contained 10 bases not matched to a gene. Germline CDR1 and CDR2: MRHNA and SNTAGT.

This clone occurred a few times. The gene calls are TRBV9 and TRBJ2-1; weak D call: TRBD2 (5 bases). CDR3 length: 13 amino acids. In germline, CDR1 is SGDLS, CDR2 YYNGEE. Trimming removed 0 bases at V and 9 bases at J, with 10 bases between. In DNA form, the CDR3 reads TGTGCCAGCAGCGTAGAAGGACTGCGTGAGCAGTTCTTC. Encoded protein: CASSVEGLREQFF.

This sequence joins TRBV6-5 and TRBJ1-1; no clear D. This CDR3 is 13 amino acids long. The V gene's germline CDR1 is MNHEY and CDR2 SVGAGI. V was clipped by 6 bases and J by 5 bases, with 13 bases between them. The CDR3 bases are TGTGCCAGCAGCCCGGGTGGGGATACTGAAGCTTTCTTT. Encoded protein: CASSPGGDTEAFF.

The V gene is TRBV4-1, the J gene TRBJ1-2, with unresolved D. Germline V CDR1 and CDR2: MGHRA, YSYEKL. Trimming stripped 0 bases from V and 0 bases from J, with 11 bases between. CDR3 length: 16 amino acids. The CDR3 DNA follows: TGCGCCAGCAGCCAAGATCACTGGGGTTCTAACTATGGCTACACCTTC. Translated, it gives CASSQDHWGSNYGYTF.

The V call is TRBV19, the J call TRBJ2-1; D gene unclear. This CDR3 contains 15 residues. From germline, CDR1 is LNHDA and CDR2 SQIVND (reference sequence). V was shortened by 5 bases and J by 8 bases, with 19 bases between the two germline ends. The chain's CDR3 is CASSLRGSHGDEQFF. CDR3 coding DNA: TGTGCCAGTAGTCTTCGAGGCAGCCATGGGGATGAGCAGTTCTTC.

This sequence joins TRBV27 and TRBJ2-1; D perhaps matches TRBD1 (5 bases). V was pared by 5 bases and J by 6 bases, with 5 bases between. Germline V gene sequence: CDR1 MNHEY, CDR2 SMNVEV (reference sequence). CDR3 size: 11 residues. CDR3 sequence: CASSRGNEQFF. The CDR3 coding sequence is TGTGCCAGCAGTAGGGGCAATGAGCAGTTCTTC.

This clone was detected only a few times. Here the CDR3 DNA reads TGCGCCAGCAGCCAAGCCGGAGGCGGGGAGCAGTACTTC. This gives the protein CASSQAGGGEQYF. This sequence joins TRBV4-1 and TRBJ2-7; D may be TRBD2 (5 bases). Trimming removed 1 base from V and 7 bases from J, with 11 bases in between. Germline CDR1 reads MGHRA; CDR2 reads YSYEKL. This CDR3 has 13 residues.

V usage is TRBV4-2 and J usage is TRBJ2-3; 13 bases are shared with TRBD2. Germline V gives CDR1 LGHNA, CDR2 YNFKEQ. The CDR3 loop spans 18 amino acids. Trimming cost V 0 bases and J 4 bases; bases outside gene matches: 7. The CDR3 nucleotides read TGTGCCAGCAGCCAAGATCCCACTAGCGGGGGGGCCGCAGATACGCAGTATTTT. Translated: CASSQDPTSGGAADTQYF.

This clone was seen a handful of times. This chain links TRBV10-3 with TRBJ2-2; 8 nucleotides agree with TRBD1. CDR3 length: 15 residues. Per the germline V gene, CDR1 is ENHRY and CDR2 is SYGVKD. V shed 5 bases and J 3 bases; nucleotides not matched to a gene: 5. The CDR3 is CAISPGTGHTGELFF. CDR3 in DNA: TGTGCCATCAGTCCCGGGACAGGACACACCGGGGAGCTGTTTTTT.